Listed below are T cell receptor beta chains from one sample, sequenced in a study of cytomegalovirus exposure and HLA in healthy donors. TCRdb's copy holds only in-frame clones and misses some; the assay was immunoSEQ multiplex PCR. The profile shows under 400,000 clones, 70% to 90% of them singletons. Sequenced input: PBMCs. The receptors were sampled from a woman in her late teens or twenties in good health and CMV-seronegative. Both conserved end residues are part of each CDR3. The order of the fields is J gene, D gene, V gene, CDR3 DNA, CDR3 protein. A D gene is named only where the DNA matches it firmly.

TRBJ1-4	TRBD1	TRBV4-2	TGTGCCAGCAGCCCAACCGGGACAGGTAATGAAAAACTGTTTTTT	CASSPTGTGNEKLFF
TRBJ2-1	TRBD2	TRBV5-1	TGCGCCAGCCGGACTAGCGGGAGCTCCTACAATGAGCAGTTCTTC	CASRTSGSSYNEQFF
TRBJ1-2	NA	TRBV7-9	TGTGCCAGCAAGAGGTCGATGGGCTATGGCTACACCTTC	CASKRSMGYGYTF
TRBJ1-2	TRBD1	TRBV4-2	TGTGCCAGCAGCCCCCTGGGACAGGGAAACTATGGCTACACCTTC	CASSPLGQGNYGYTF
TRBJ1-1	NA	TRBV29-1	TGCAGCGTGGGGACACGGAACACTGAAGCTTTCTTT	CSVGTRNTEAFF
TRBJ2-7	TRBD2	TRBV6-6	TGTGCCAGCAATTCCCTTGGGGCGGGAGCCTACGAGCAGTACTTC	CASNSLGAGAYEQYF
TRBJ2-7	TRBD2	TRBV19	TGTGCCAGTAGTATCCAGATGGGGGGGGCCTACGAGCAGTACTTC	CASSIQMGGAYEQYF
TRBJ1-4	NA	TRBV4-1	TGCGCCAGCAGCCAAGTCTTTCGTGAAAAACTGTTTTTT	CASSQVFREKLFF
TRBJ1-2	NA	TRBV6-5	TGTGCCAGCAGTTATTCGGGGAGGGGGTATGGCTACACCTTC	CASSYSGRGYGYTF
TRBJ2-7	NA	TRBV7-8	TGTGCCAGCAGCCCTACAGCCACAGGGTCATCCTACGAGCAGTACTTC	CASSPTATGSSYEQYF
TRBJ1-2	NA	TRBV29-1	TGCAGCGTTGGAGACAGAAACTATGGCTACACCTTC	CSVGDRNYGYTF
TRBJ1-2	NA	TRBV11-2	TGTGCCAGCAGCTTAGACAGGGACTATGGCTACACCTTC	CASSLDRDYGYTF
TRBJ2-7	NA	TRBV5-1	TGCGCCAGCAGCTTGGTGCCAGCCAGGGAGCAGTACTTC	CASSLVPAREQYF
TRBJ1-2	TRBD1	TRBV28	TGTGCCAGCAGTTTATTCGAGGGGGCGCTTAACTATGGCTACACCTTC	CASSLFEGALNYGYTF
TRBJ2-5	TRBD1	TRBV5-1	TGCGCCAGCAGCGGCTACAGGGGGCAGGAGGCCCAAGAGACCCAGTACTTC	CASSGYRGQEAQETQYF
TRBJ2-7	TRBD1	TRBV10-2	TGCGCCACTTCCGCCGGGACAGGGGAACTCGAGCAGTACTTC	CATSAGTGELEQYF
TRBJ2-2	NA	TRBV11-1	TGTGCCAGCAGCTGGGGGGGACATAACACCGGGGAGCTGTTTTTT	CASSWGGHNTGELFF
TRBJ2-5	TRBD2	TRBV28	TGTGCCAGCAGCAACCCGGCGGGGGTGCAAGAGACCCAGTACTTC	CASSNPAGVQETQYF
TRBJ2-5	TRBD1	TRBV5-1	TGCGCCAGCAGCTTCCCACAGGGGGCTAAAGAGACCCAGTACTTC	CASSFPQGAKETQYF
TRBJ1-3	NA	TRBV15	TGTGCCACCAGCAGGCGTAATCTCCCAGGAAACACCATATATTTT	CATSRRNLPGNTIYF
TRBJ2-7	NA	TRBV11-1	TGTGCCAGCAGTTCTGCGTCCGGGAACCCCTACGAGCAGTACTTC	CASSSASGNPYEQYF
TRBJ1-1	TRBD1	TRBV19	TGTGCCAGTAGAGGACAGGGAGTTGAAGCTTTCTTT	CASRGQGVEAFF
TRBJ1-1	NA	TRBV4-1	TGCGCCAGCAGCAACCCCGGGAGGAACACTGAAGCTTTCTTT	CASSNPGRNTEAFF
TRBJ1-2	NA	TRBV28	TGTGCCAGCAGTTTATCCCACACAGCTAACTATGGCTACACCTTC	CASSLSHTANYGYTF
TRBJ2-7	NA	TRBV4-1	TGCGCCAGCAGCCTGGGGTGGGAGTACGAGCAGTACTTC	CASSLGWEYEQYF
TRBJ1-2	NA	TRBV13	TGTGCCAGCAGCTGGAGGAGGGCTAACTATGGCTACACCTTC	CASSWRRANYGYTF
TRBJ2-7	NA	TRBV11-2	TGTGCCAGCAGCTCCAGCTACCGGGACACTTACGAGCAGTACTTC	CASSSSYRDTYEQYF
TRBJ1-2	NA	TRBV10-1	TGCGCCAGCAGTGAGTTCAGGGCCAATGGCTACACCTTC	CASSEFRANGYTF
TRBJ2-7	TRBD1	TRBV6-5	TGTGCCAGCAGTGACGGGGACAGGGACGAGCAGTACTTC	CASSDGDRDEQYF